A single T cell receptor (beta chain) is shown here with its context. What it binds is not known. This sample is part of a study of cytomegalovirus exposure and HLA in healthy donors. Study-wide results and caveats: Only CMV serostatus was available as immune exposure information. The study listed approximately 160 cytomegalovirus-associated TCR beta chains. Based on reports, TCR beta sequences accurately predicted HLA-A and HLA-B alleles for most subjects. Reports credit the classifier with highly specific, highly sensitive diagnosis of cytomegalovirus status.

Primers for the PCR totalled 60 Vbeta and 13 Jbeta. Produced via immunoSEQ multiplex PCR; TCRdb's table is partial and in-frame only. The sample shows about 180,000 clones, 80% to 85% of them seen only once. The V and J ends lost 4 bases and 11 bases, in that order; junction bases with no gene match: 15. The CDR3 is made up of 15 amino acids. The germline V gene has CDR1 SGHRS and CDR2 YFSETQ. The chain combines TRBV5-1 with TRBJ1-5; 7 bases align to TRBD1. The sequence derives from a boy under 10 years old in good health and CMV-seronegative. Source material: PBMCs. CDR3 amino acids: CASSHLPGEQGTQHF. CDR3 sequence (DNA): TGCGCCAGCAGCCATTTACCCGGGGAACAGGGGACCCAGCATTTT.